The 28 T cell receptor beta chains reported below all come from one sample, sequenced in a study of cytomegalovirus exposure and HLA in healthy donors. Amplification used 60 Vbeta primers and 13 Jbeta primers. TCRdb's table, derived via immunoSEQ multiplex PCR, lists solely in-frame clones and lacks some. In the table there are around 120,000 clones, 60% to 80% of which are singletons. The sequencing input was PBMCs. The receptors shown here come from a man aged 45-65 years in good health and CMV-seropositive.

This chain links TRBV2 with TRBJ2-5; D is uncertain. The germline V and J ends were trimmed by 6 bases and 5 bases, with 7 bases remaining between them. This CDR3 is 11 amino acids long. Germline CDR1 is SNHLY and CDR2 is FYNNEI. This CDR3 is CASRRSETQYF. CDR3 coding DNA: TGTGCCAGCAGGAGAAGCGAGACCCAGTACTTC. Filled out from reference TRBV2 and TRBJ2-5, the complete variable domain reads EPEVTQTPSHQVTQMGQEVILRCVPISNHLYFYWYRQILGQKVEFLVSFYNNEISEKSEIFDDQFSVERPDGSNFTLKIRSTKLEDSAMYFCASRRSETQYFGPGTRLLVL.

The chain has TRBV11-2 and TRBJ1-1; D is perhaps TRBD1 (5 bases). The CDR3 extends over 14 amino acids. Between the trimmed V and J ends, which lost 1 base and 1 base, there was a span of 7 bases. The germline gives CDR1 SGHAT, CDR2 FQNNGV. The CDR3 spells CASSLVGQNTEAFF. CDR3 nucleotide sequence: TGTGCCAGCAGCTTAGTGGGGCAGAACACTGAAGCTTTCTTT.

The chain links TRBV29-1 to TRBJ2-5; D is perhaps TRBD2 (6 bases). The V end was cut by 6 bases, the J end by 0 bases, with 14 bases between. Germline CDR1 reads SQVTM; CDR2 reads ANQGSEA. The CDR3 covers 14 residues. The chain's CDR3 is CSVRGDFNQETQYF. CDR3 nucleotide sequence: TGCAGCGTCAGAGGGGACTTCAACCAAGAGACCCAGTACTTC. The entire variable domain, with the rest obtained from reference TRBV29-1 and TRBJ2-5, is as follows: SAVISQKPSRDICQRGTSLTIQCQVDSQVTMMFWYRQQPGQSLTLIATANQGSEATYESGFVIDKFPISRPNLTFSTLTVSNMSPEDSSIYLCSVRGDFNQETQYFGPGTRLLVL.

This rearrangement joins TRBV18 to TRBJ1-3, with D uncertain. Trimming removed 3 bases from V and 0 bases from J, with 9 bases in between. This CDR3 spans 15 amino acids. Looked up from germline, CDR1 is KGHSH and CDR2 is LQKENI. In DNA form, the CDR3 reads TGTGCCAGCTCACCGGCACGGAGCTCTGGAAACACCATATATTTT. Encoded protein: CASSPARSSGNTIYF.

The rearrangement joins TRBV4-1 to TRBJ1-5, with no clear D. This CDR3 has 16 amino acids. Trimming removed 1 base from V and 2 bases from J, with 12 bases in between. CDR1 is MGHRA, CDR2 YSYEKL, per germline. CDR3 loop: CASSQVSGLGNQPQHF. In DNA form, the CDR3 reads TGCGCCAGCAGCCAAGTGTCCGGGTTGGGCAATCAGCCCCAGCATTTT.

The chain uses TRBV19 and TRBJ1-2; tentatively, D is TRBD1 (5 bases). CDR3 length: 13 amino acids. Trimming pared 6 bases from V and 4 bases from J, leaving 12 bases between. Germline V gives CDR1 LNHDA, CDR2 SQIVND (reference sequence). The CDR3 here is CASSQGLRYGYTF. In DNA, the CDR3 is TGTGCCAGTAGCCAGGGCTTGCGCTATGGCTACACCTTC.

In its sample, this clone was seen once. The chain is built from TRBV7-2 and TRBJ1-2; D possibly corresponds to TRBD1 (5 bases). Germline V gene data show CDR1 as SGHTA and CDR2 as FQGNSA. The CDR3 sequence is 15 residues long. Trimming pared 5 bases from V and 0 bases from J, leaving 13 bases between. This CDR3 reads CASSPGQGANYGYTF. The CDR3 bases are TGTGCCAGCAGCCCTGGACAAGGGGCTAACTATGGCTACACCTTC.

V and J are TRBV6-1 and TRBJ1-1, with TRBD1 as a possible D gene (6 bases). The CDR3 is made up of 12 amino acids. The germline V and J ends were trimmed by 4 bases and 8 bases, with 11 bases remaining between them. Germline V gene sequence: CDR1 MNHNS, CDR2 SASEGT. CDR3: CASSGGLGEAFF. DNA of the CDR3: TGTGCCAGCAGTGGGGGGCTAGGGGAAGCTTTCTTT.

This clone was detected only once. This CDR3 reads CAWSVGGGNNEQFF. The CDR3 DNA sequence: TGTGCCTGGAGTGTTGGCGGGGGAAACAATGAGCAGTTCTTC. The V and J genes are TRBV30 and TRBJ2-1, with 7 bases that match TRBD2. The CDR3 runs 14 residues. After removal of 0 bases from V and 5 bases from J, the junction contained 4 bases not matched to a gene. Per the germline V gene, CDR1 is GTSNPN and CDR2 is SVGIG (reference sequence).

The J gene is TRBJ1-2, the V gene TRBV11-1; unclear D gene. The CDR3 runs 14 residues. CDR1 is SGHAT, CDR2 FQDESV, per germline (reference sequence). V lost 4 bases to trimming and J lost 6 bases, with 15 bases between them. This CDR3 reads CASSSSGNRHGYTF. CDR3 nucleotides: TGTGCCAGCAGCTCCTCGGGTAATAGGCATGGCTACACCTTC.

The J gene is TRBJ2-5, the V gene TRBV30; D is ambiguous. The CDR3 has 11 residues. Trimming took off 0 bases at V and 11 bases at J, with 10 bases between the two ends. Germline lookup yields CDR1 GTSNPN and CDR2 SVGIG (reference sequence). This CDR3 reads CAWSVLEEQYF. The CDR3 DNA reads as TGTGCCTGGAGTGTACTTGAGGAGCAGTACTTC.

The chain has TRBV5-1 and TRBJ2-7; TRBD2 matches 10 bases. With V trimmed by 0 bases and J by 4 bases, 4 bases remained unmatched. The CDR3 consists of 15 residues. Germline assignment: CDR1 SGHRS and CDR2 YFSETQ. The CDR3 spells CASSLDASGGYEQYF. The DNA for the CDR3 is TGCGCCAGCAGCTTGGATGCTAGCGGGGGATACGAGCAGTACTTC.

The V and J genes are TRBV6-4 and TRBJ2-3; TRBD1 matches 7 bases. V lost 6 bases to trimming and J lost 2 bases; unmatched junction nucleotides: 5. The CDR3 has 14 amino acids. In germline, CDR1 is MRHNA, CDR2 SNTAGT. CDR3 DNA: TGTGCCAGCAGCTACAGGGGAGACACAGATACGCAGTATTTT. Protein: CASSYRGDTDTQYF.

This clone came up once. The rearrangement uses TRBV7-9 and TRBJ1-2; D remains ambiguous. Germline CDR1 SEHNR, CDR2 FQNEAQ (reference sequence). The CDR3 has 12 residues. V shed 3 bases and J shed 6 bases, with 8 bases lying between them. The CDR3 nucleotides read TGTGCCAGCAGCTTTTCCATTGATGGCTACACCTTC. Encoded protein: CASSFSIDGYTF.

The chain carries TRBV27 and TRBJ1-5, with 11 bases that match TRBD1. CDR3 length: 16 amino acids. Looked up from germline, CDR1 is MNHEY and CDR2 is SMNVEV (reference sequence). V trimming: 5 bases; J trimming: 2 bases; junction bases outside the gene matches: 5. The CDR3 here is CASSVRGQGGNQPQHF. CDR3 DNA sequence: TGTGCCAGCAGTGTCCGGGGACAGGGGGGCAATCAGCCCCAGCATTTT.

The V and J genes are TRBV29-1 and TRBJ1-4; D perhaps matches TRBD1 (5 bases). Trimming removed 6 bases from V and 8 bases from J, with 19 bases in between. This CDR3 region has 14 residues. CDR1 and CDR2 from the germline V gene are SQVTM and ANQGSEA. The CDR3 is CSVIGEELGEKLFF. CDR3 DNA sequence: TGCAGCGTAATAGGGGAGGAACTAGGGGAAAAACTGTTTTTT.

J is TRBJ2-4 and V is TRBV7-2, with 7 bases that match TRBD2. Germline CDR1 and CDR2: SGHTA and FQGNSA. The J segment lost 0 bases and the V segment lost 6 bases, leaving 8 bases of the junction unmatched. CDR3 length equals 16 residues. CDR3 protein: CASRPLAELAKNIQYF. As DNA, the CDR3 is TGTGCCAGCAGGCCTCTAGCGGAACTAGCCAAAAACATTCAGTACTTC.

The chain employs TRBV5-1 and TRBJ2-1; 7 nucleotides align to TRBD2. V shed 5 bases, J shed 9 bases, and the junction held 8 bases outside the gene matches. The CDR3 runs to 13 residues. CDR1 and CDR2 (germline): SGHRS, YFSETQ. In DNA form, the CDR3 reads TGCGCCAGCAGGTCGAGCGGGGCGGGTGAGCAGTTCTTC. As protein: CASRSSGAGEQFF.

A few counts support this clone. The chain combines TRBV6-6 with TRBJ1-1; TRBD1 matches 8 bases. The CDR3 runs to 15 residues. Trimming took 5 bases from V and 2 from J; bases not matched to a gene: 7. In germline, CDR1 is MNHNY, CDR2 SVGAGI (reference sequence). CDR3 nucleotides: TGTGCCAGCAGTAAGGGACAGGTCTCAAACACTGAAGCTTTCTTT. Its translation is CASSKGQVSNTEAFF.

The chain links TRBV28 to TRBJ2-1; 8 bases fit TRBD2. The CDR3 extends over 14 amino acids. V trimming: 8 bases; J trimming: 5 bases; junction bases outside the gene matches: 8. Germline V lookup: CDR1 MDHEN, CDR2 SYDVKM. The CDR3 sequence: CASYSGALHNEQFF. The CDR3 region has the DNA TGTGCCAGCTATAGCGGGGCGCTCCACAATGAGCAGTTCTTC. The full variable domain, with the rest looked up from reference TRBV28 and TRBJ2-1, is DVKVTQSSRYLVKRTGEKVFLECVQDMDHENMFWYRQDPGLGLRLIYFSYDVKMKEKGDIPEGYSVSREKKERFSLILESASTNQTSMYLCASYSGALHNEQFFGPGTRLTVL.

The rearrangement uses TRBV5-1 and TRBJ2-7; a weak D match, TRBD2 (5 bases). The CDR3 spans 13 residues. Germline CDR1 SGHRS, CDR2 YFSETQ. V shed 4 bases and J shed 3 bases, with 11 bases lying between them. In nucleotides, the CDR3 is TGCGCCAGCAGCGAGGGTAGGGTCTACGAGCAGTACTTC. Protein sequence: CASSEGRVYEQYF.

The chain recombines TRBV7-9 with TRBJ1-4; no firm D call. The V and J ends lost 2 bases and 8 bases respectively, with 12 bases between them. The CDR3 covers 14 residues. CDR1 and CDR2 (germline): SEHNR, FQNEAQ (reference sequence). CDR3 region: CASSLRTEEEKLFF. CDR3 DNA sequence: TGTGCCAGCAGCTTAAGGACGGAGGAAGAAAAACTGTTTTTT.

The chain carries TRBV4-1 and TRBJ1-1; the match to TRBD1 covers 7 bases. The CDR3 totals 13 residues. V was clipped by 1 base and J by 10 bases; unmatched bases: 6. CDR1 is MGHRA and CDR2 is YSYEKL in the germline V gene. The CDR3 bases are TGCGCCAGCAGCCAAGGGAGGGGGCGCAGAGCTTTCTTT. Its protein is CASSQGRGRRAFF.

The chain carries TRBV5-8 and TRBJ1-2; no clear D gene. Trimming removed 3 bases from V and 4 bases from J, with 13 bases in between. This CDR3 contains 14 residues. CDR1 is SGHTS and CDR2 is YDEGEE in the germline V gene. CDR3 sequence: CASSSIAVRYGYTF. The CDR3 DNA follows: TGTGCCAGCAGCTCTATCGCCGTCCGCTATGGCTACACCTTC.

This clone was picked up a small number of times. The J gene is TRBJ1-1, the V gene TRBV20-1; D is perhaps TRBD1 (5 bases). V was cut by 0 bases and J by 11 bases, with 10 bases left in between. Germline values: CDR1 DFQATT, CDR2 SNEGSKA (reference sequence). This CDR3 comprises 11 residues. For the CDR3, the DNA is TGCAGTGCTAGAGATGGGGCAGAGGCTTTCTTT. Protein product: CSARDGAEAFF.

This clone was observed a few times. The CDR3 DNA reads as TGTGCCTGGGGCCTTAGCGGGACCCAGGGTGGCAAGACCCAGTACTTC. Amino acids: CAWGLSGTQGGKTQYF. The V call is TRBV30, the J call TRBJ2-5; 8 bases fit TRBD2. The germline gives CDR1 GTSNPN, CDR2 SVGIG (reference sequence). CDR3 size: 16 residues. V lost 5 bases and J lost 6; bases outside the gene matches: 17.

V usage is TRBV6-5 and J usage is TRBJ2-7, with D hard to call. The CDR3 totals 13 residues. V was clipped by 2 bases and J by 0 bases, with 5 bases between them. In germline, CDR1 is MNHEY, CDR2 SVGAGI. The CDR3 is CASSYEYSYEQYF. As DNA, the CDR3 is TGTGCCAGCAGTTACGAGTACTCCTACGAGCAGTACTTC.

CDR3 DNA sequence: TGTGCCAGCAGGGCCGGGGGGGGATTCACTGAAGCTTTCTTT. Translated, it gives CASRAGGGFTEAFF. The gene calls are TRBV7-9 and TRBJ1-1; TRBD1 is a possible D gene (5 bases). There are 14 residues in the CDR3. V was pared by 6 bases and J by 4 bases, with 15 bases between. Germline values: CDR1 SEHNR, CDR2 FQNEAQ (reference sequence).